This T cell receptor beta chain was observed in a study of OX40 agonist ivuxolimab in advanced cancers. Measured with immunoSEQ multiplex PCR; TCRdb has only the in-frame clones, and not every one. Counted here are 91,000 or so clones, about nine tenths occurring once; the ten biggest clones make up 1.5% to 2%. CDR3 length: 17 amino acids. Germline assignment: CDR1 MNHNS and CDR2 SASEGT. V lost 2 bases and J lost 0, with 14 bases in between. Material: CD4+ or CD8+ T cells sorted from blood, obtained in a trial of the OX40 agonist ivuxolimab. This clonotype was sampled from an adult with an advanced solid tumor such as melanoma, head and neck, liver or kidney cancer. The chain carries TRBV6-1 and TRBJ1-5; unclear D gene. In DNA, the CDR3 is TGTGCCAGCAGTGAAAGTGGCACAACTTATAGCAATCAGCCCCAGCATTTT. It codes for CASSESGTTYSNQPQHF.